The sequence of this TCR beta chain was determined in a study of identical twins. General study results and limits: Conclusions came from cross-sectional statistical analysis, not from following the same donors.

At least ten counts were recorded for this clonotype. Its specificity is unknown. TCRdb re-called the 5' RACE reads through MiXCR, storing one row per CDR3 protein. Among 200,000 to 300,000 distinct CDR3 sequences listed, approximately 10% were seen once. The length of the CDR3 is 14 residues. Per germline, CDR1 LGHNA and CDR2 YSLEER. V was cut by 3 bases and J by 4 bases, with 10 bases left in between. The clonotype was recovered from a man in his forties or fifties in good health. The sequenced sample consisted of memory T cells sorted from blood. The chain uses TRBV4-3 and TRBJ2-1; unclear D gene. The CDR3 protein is CASSQTDGYNEQFF. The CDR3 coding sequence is TGCGCCAGCAGCCAGACGGACGGGTACAATGAGCAGTTCTTC.